The next 32 T cell receptor beta chains were all read from a single sample in a study of spatial heterogeneity in lung cancer. Time point here: sample taken at primary tumor resection. Whole RNA was taken from tumor, nontumor lung or frozen PBMC; it was then sequenced unsorted. TCRdb re-analysed the 5' RACE reads in MiXCR, keeping a single row per CDR3 protein. The profile shows approximately 12,000 distinct CDR3 sequences, roughly an eighth of them singletons. This specimen consisted of PBMCs, obtained at surgery. The source of these receptors is a female donor with early-stage non-small cell lung cancer.

The chain combines TRBV5-1 with TRBJ2-2; TRBD2 matches 10 bases. Germline V gene sequence: CDR1 SGHRS, CDR2 YFSETQ. The CDR3 is 15 residues long. Trimming at V came to 3 bases and at J to 1 base, leaving 0 bases not matched to a gene. CDR3 residues: CASSSSGGNTGELFF. CDR3 bases: TGCGCCAGCAGCTCTAGCGGGGGGAACACCGGGGAGCTGTTTTTT.

This clonotype has at least ten counts. J is TRBJ1-5 and V is TRBV15; D uncertain. Deletions cut 0 bases from V and 7 bases from J, with 13 bases between. Germline loops: CDR1 LNHNV, CDR2 YYDKDF (reference sequence). CDR3 length equals 15 residues. The CDR3 loop reads CATSRDQLREQPQHF. The CDR3 bases are TGTGCCACCAGCAGAGATCAGTTAAGGGAGCAGCCCCAGCATTTT.

By frequency in the sample, this clonotype is medium-sized (0.01 to 0.1%). At one boundary the junction diverges from the germline segment, which might be a read error. V usage is TRBV7-2 and J usage is TRBJ2-3; a possible D gene is TRBD1 (6 bases). The CDR3 extends over 11 amino acids. CDR1 and CDR2 (germline): SGHTA, FQGNSA. As DNA, the CDR3 is TGTGCCAGCAGCTCTACCGGGACAATCCATTTT. The encoded protein is CASSSTGTIHF.

The CDR3 DNA is TGTGCCAGCAGTGAAATTTCGGGAGCCTACAATGAGCAGTTCTTC. It is translated as CASSEISGAYNEQFF. The chain is built from TRBV6-1 and TRBJ2-1; D possibly corresponds to TRBD2 (6 bases). V was cut by 2 bases and J by 2 bases, with 10 bases left in between. Germline V gene lookup returns CDR1 MNHNS and CDR2 SASEGT. This CDR3 has 15 residues.

This clonotype was picked up many times. This chain joins TRBV28 and TRBJ2-1, with 8 bases identical to TRBD2. The CDR3 contains 11 residues. V was pared by 3 bases and J by 16 bases, with 5 bases of the junction left unmatched. CDR1 is MDHEN and CDR2 is SYDVKM in the germline V gene. The CDR3 loop reads CASSFQREYFF. The CDR3 nucleotides read TGTGCCAGCAGTTTTCAGCGGGAGTACTTCTTC.

This clonotype has just a few counts. V is TRBV14 and J is TRBJ1-4; D uncertain. The germline V and J ends were trimmed by 2 bases and 8 bases, with 12 bases remaining between them. CDR3 size: 14 residues. Germline assignment: CDR1 SGHDN and CDR2 FVKESK. DNA for the CDR3: TGTGCCAGCAGCCAATCCGGGTTAGGAGAAAAACTGTTTTTT. It codes for CASSQSGLGEKLFF.

The chain links TRBV14 to TRBJ1-1, with D hard to call. The CDR3 is 14 residues long. CDR1 is SGHDN and CDR2 is FVKESK in the germline V gene. Deletions cut 0 bases from V and 11 bases from J, with 16 bases between. CDR3 region: CASSQDSGVQEAFF. The CDR3 DNA reads TGTGCCAGCAGCCAAGATTCTGGGGTCCAGGAGGCTTTCTTT.

This clonotype has at least ten counts. The CDR3 region has the DNA TGTGCCAGCAGTTGGACTAGCGGGACCGGTGGTGAGCAGTTCTTC. It encodes CASSWTSGTGGEQFF. The chain joins TRBV2 to TRBJ2-1, with TRBD2 matching 12 bases. The CDR3 is made up of 15 amino acids. The V gene's germline CDR1 is SNHLY and CDR2 FYNNEI. With V trimmed by 5 bases and J by 9 bases, 8 bases remained unmatched.

This clonotype is classed as medium-sized. The chain is built from TRBV3-1 and TRBJ1-1; no reliable D call. Per the germline V gene, CDR1 is LGHDT and CDR2 is YNNKEL (reference sequence). This CDR3 has 15 amino acids. The V end lost 3 bases, the J end lost 4 bases, and 15 bases lay between the germline ends. CDR3 protein: CASSHRTGRGTEAFF. In DNA form, the CDR3 reads TGTGCCAGCAGCCACCGAACCGGACGGGGCACTGAAGCTTTCTTT.

This clonotype was counted at least ten times. The chain joins TRBV5-1 to TRBJ2-6, with 7 bases lining up with TRBD1. The V gene's germline CDR1 is SGHRS and CDR2 YFSETQ. CDR3 length: 17 residues. The trim removed 1 base at V and 0 bases at J, leaving 4 bases unmatched. CDR3 region: CASSLTGESSGANVLTF. CDR3 bases: TGCGCCAGCAGCTTGACAGGGGAATCCTCTGGGGCCAACGTCCTGACTTTC.

This clonotype was picked up many times. This chain connects TRBV9 to TRBJ2-5; TRBD1 aligns across 7 bases. The V segment lost 4 bases and the J segment 1 base; nucleotides outside the gene matches: 7. Germline lookup yields CDR1 SGDLS and CDR2 YYNGEE. The CDR3 has 15 residues. CDR3 in amino acids: CASSPRQGIQETQYF. CDR3 nucleotides: TGTGCCAGCAGCCCGCGACAGGGTATCCAAGAGACCCAGTACTTC.

In its sample, this clonotype was seen many times. The J gene is TRBJ2-7, the V gene TRBV20-1; tentatively, D is TRBD1 (7 bases). Trimming took off 5 bases at V and 0 bases at J, with 14 bases between the two ends. CDR1 is DFQATT, CDR2 SNEGSKA, per germline (reference sequence). This CDR3 contains 14 residues. The CDR3 DNA reads TGCAGTGCTCCCAGGCAGGGGGGCTCCTACGAGCAGTACTTC. This translates into CSAPRQGGSYEQYF.

This chain connects TRBV20-1 to TRBJ2-1; TRBD2 agrees at 7 bases. J gave up 6 bases and V 7 bases, and 12 bases lay outside the gene matches. The CDR3 length is 14 residues. Germline V lookup: CDR1 DFQATT, CDR2 SNEGSKA (reference sequence). The CDR3 protein is CSGVVAGAGNEQFF. The CDR3 coding sequence is TGCAGTGGAGTCGTGGCGGGAGCAGGCAATGAGCAGTTCTTC.

By its share, this clonotype is medium-sized. This chain joins TRBV5-6 and TRBJ2-3, with 11 bases matching TRBD2. The CDR3 is made up of 16 amino acids. Trimming cost V 0 bases and J 1 base; bases outside gene matches: 1. The germline CDR1 and CDR2 sequences are SGHDT and YYEEEE. Here the CDR3 DNA reads TGTGCCAGCAGCTTGGAACTAGCGGGGGGCACAGATACGCAGTATTTT. Protein sequence: CASSLELAGGTDTQYF. The entire variable domain, with the rest obtained from reference TRBV5-6 and TRBJ2-3, is as follows: DAGVTQSPTHLIKTRGQQVTLRCSPKSGHDTVSWYQQALGQGPQFIFQYYEEEERQRGNFPDRFSGHQFPNYSSELNVNALLLGDSALYLCASSLELAGGTDTQYFGPGTRLTVL.

This clonotype was recorded at least ten times. CDR3 coding DNA: TGCGCCAGCAGCCAACCTACCAAATTCGACGAGCAGTACTTC. It yields the protein CASSQPTKFDEQYF. This chain uses TRBV4-1 with TRBJ2-7; no reliable D call. Per the germline V gene, CDR1 is MGHRA and CDR2 is YSYEKL. Trimming removed 2 bases from V and 5 bases from J, with 13 bases in between. The CDR3 contains 14 residues.

The V and J genes are TRBV14 and TRBJ2-2; possible D gene TRBD1, 6 bases. V was trimmed by 1 base and J by 12 bases, leaving 15 bases between them. Germline CDR1 SGHDN, CDR2 FVKESK. The CDR3 loop spans 14 amino acids. Here the CDR3 DNA reads TGTGCCAGCAGCCAAGGAGGGGGACAACTTCAGCTGTTTTTT. Translation gives CASSQGGGQLQLFF.

At least ten counts were recorded for this clonotype. The chain links TRBV29-1 to TRBJ2-5; D not certain. Trimming took 2 bases from V and 2 from J, leaving 12 bases between them. CDR1 SQVTM and CDR2 ANQGSEA come from the germline V gene. The CDR3 runs 14 residues. In nucleotides, the CDR3 is TGCAGCGTTGAACTTGCGGTCAGTCAAGAGACCCAGTACTTC. Translated, it gives CSVELAVSQETQYF.

The sample holds a few counts of this clonotype. The CDR3 is CATSREVAYEQYF. The CDR3, as DNA: TGTGCCACCAGCAGAGAGGTAGCTTACGAGCAGTACTTC. This rearrangement joins TRBV15 to TRBJ2-7, with no clear D. The V gene's germline CDR1 is LNHNV and CDR2 YYDKDF (reference sequence). This CDR3 comprises 13 residues. V lost 0 bases and J 4 bases, leaving 7 bases between the germline ends.

This clonotype is classed as medium-sized (0.01 to 0.1%). The V gene is TRBV29-1, the J gene TRBJ2-3; D remains unclear. CDR1 is SQVTM and CDR2 is ANQGSEA in the germline V gene. CDR3 length: 13 residues. Between the trimmed V and J ends, which lost 4 bases and 2 bases, there was a span of 10 bases. The CDR3 DNA is TGCAGCGTTGTAGGCAGCCTCACAGATACGCAGTATTTT. Amino acid sequence: CSVVGSLTDTQYF.

This clonotype was picked up many times. The V and J genes are TRBV6-6 and TRBJ2-5; 9 bases fit TRBD1. The ends lost 3 bases at V and 4 bases at J; junction bases unmatched: 9. This CDR3 contains 16 residues. Looked up from germline, CDR1 is MNHNY and CDR2 is SVGAGI (reference sequence). Here the CDR3 reads CASSYPNRGRGETQYF. Here the CDR3 DNA reads TGTGCCAGCAGTTATCCCAACAGGGGGCGAGGAGAGACCCAGTACTTC.

By frequency in the sample, this clonotype is medium-sized. The chain links TRBV29-1 to TRBJ2-2; tentative D call: TRBD1 (5 bases). The CDR3 runs to 15 residues. In germline, CDR1 is SQVTM, CDR2 ANQGSEA. Trimming left V 0 bases short and J 0 bases short, with 8 bases between. CDR3: CSVEDRTPNTGELFF. In nucleotides, the CDR3 is TGCAGCGTTGAAGACAGGACACCGAACACCGGGGAGCTGTTTTTT.

This clonotype was found many times. This chain connects TRBV19 to TRBJ2-4; a possible D gene is TRBD2 (6 bases). CDR3 length equals 13 residues. The V gene's germline CDR1 is LNHDA and CDR2 SQIVND (reference sequence). The ends were cut back, 9 bases at V and 8 bases at J, with 17 bases in the middle. This chain's CDR3 is CASGLTGTDIQYF. The DNA of the CDR3 is TGTGCCAGCGGACTAACGGGAACCGACATTCAGTACTTC.

This clonotype was counted between two and nine times. This may come from a read error, since a much larger clone is one base off. The genes are TRBV7-2 and TRBJ2-2, with TRBD2 identical over 13 bases. The CDR3 is made up of 17 amino acids. Trimming took 6 bases from V and 1 from J; bases not matched to a gene: 5. CDR1 SGHTA and CDR2 FQGNSA come from the germline V gene. The DNA of the CDR3 is TGTACCAGCAGATCCGGGACTAGCGGGATGAACACCGGGGAGCTGTTTTTT. Encoded protein: CTSRSGTSGMNTGELFF.

This clonotype was detected ten times or more. This chain connects TRBV28 to TRBJ1-5; D remains ambiguous. Germline-derived CDR1 and CDR2 are MDHEN and SYDVKM. V dropped 3 bases and J dropped 0 bases, with 6 bases sitting between them. The CDR3 loop spans 14 amino acids. The CDR3 protein is CASSFTNSNQPQHF. For the CDR3, the DNA is TGTGCCAGCAGTTTCACGAATAGCAATCAGCCCCAGCATTTT.

There are many counts of this clonotype. This rearrangement joins TRBV5-1 to TRBJ1-3; D gene uncertain. This CDR3 has 12 amino acids. The germline V gene encodes CDR1 SGHRS and CDR2 YFSETQ. Trimming shortened V by 8 bases and J by 4 bases, and 10 bases separated the two germline ends. CDR3 sequence reads: CASQDGGNTIYF. Here the CDR3 DNA reads TGCGCCAGTCAAGACGGGGGAAACACCATATATTTT.

The table lists this clonotype with many counts. This chain links TRBV5-1 with TRBJ1-2; D gene ambiguous. Trimming pared 3 bases from V and 1 base from J, leaving 10 bases between. The CDR3 is 14 residues long. Germline assignment: CDR1 SGHRS and CDR2 YFSETQ. The CDR3 nucleotides are TGCGCCAGCAGCTCCCGGACGGATAACTATGGCTACACCTTC. Protein product: CASSSRTDNYGYTF.

Worth noting for this clonotype: The junction does not match germline at one end; this may be a read error. This rearrangement joins TRBV12-3 or TRBV12-4 to TRBJ2-1; 14 positions match TRBD2. This CDR3 comprises 15 residues. The CDR3 region has the DNA TGTGTCAGCACCATGACTAGCGGGAGGGCCGATGAGCAGTTCTTC. Amino acids: CVSTMTSGRADEQFF.

In its sample, this clonotype is medium-sized. The chain recombines TRBV12-3 or TRBV12-4 with TRBJ1-1; tentatively, D is TRBD1 (6 bases). This CDR3 is 12 amino acids long. V was pared by 4 bases and J by 5 bases, with 8 bases between. The CDR3 sequence: CASSSQGTEAFF. The CDR3 coding sequence is TGTGCCAGCAGTTCACAGGGAACTGAAGCTTTCTTT.

This clonotype has at least ten counts. The V call is TRBV7-9, the J call TRBJ1-1, with D unresolved. The CDR3 loop spans 13 amino acids. Trimming took 6 bases from V and 4 from J, leaving 12 bases between them. The germline V gene encodes CDR1 SEHNR and CDR2 FQNEAQ (reference sequence). CDR3 protein: CASSNKAATEAFF. Written as DNA, the CDR3 is TGTGCCAGCAGTAATAAGGCGGCCACTGAAGCTTTCTTT.

V is TRBV28 and J is TRBJ2-3, with 13 nucleotides matching TRBD2. Germline-derived CDR1 and CDR2 are MDHEN and SYDVKM. The CDR3 runs to 19 residues. V was clipped by 8 bases and J by 1 base; unmatched bases: 15. The DNA of the CDR3 is TGTGCCAGCGAAAGACCGGGACTAGCGGGAATGGGCGGCACAGATACGCAGTATTTT. This translates into CASERPGLAGMGGTDTQYF.

This clonotype occurred many times. The rearrangement links TRBV5-1 to TRBJ2-1, with D possibly being TRBD2 (5 bases). Deletions cut 1 base from V and 4 bases from J, with 12 bases between. Germline CDR1 and CDR2: SGHRS and YFSETQ. The CDR3 is made up of 15 amino acids. Here the CDR3 DNA reads TGCGCCAGCAGCTTGAACCAGCGGAAGTACAATGAGCAGTTCTTC. Translating it yields CASSLNQRKYNEQFF.

This clonotype occurred many times. This sequence joins TRBV5-1 and TRBJ2-5, with D perhaps matching TRBD2 (5 bases). The CDR3 loop spans 14 amino acids. V shed 4 bases and J shed 1 base, with 11 bases lying between them. CDR1 and CDR2 from the germline V gene are SGHRS and YFSETQ. CDR3 amino acids: CASSGSRGQETQYF. In nucleotides, the CDR3 is TGCGCCAGCAGCGGATCACGGGGCCAAGAGACCCAGTACTTC. Full variable domain (rest looked up from reference TRBV5-1 and TRBJ2-5): KAGVTQTPRYLIKTRGQQVTLSCSPISGHRSVSWYQQTPGQGLQFLFEYFSETQRNKGNFPGRFSGRQFSNSRSEMNVSTLELGDSALYLCASSGSRGQETQYFGPGTRLLVL.